This is a list of T cell receptor beta chains from one sample in a study of T cells in Graves' hyperthyroidism and ophthalmopathy. TCRdb itself ran the multiplex PCR reads through MiXCR, one entry per CDR3 protein. Here the sample spans 700,000 to 850,000 distinct CDR3 sequences, roughly a third being singletons. The sample comprised blood. These TCRs come from a woman between 40 and 55 years old with Graves' hyperthyroidism. Each CDR3 is given with its conserved first and last residue. The order of the fields is V gene, J gene, D gene, clone size, CDR3 protein, CDR3 DNA. D genes are given only for firm matches. Rows give clone size only sometimes, using once, few, many, or a class for an expanded clone.

v_gene: TRBV10-3
j_gene: TRBJ1-5
d_gene: TRBD1
abundance: .
CDR3aa: CATEGRGQGNQPQHF
CDR3nt: TGTGCCACAGAGGGGAGGGGGCAAGGCAATCAGCCCCAGCATTTT

v_gene: TRBV7-2
j_gene: TRBJ2-6
d_gene: TRBD1
abundance: .
CDR3aa: CASSNQGAGANVLTF
CDR3nt: TGTGCCAGCAGCAACCAGGGGGCTGGGGCCAACGTCCTGACTTTC

v_gene: TRBV7-8
j_gene: TRBJ1-1
d_gene: TRBD1
abundance: .
CDR3aa: CASSSGQDAYRDTEAFF
CDR3nt: TGTGCCAGCAGCTCAGGACAGGACGCATACAGGGACACTGAAGCTTTCTTT

v_gene: TRBV7-2
j_gene: TRBJ1-6
d_gene: .
abundance: many
CDR3aa: CASSFAGMYAPLHF
CDR3nt: TGTGCCAGCAGCTTTGCGGGGATGTATGCACCCCTCCACTTT

v_gene: TRBV24-1
j_gene: TRBJ2-2
d_gene: .
abundance: .
CDR3aa: CATSVVLPTGELFF
CDR3nt: TGTGCCACCAGCGTTGTACTCCCCACCGGGGAGCTGTTTTTT

v_gene: TRBV27
j_gene: TRBJ1-2
d_gene: .
abundance: few
CDR3aa: CASSLFSGYGYTF
CDR3nt: TGTGCCAGCAGTTTATTTTCCGGCTATGGCTACACCTTC

v_gene: TRBV7-2
j_gene: TRBJ1-5
d_gene: TRBD1
abundance: once
CDR3aa: CASSQERDSYSNQPQHF
CDR3nt: TGTGCCAGCAGCCAAGAAAGGGACAGTTATAGCAATCAGCCCCAGCATTTT

v_gene: TRBV12-3/TRBV12-4
j_gene: TRBJ2-7
d_gene: .
abundance: few
CDR3aa: CASSLGRVGSYEQYF
CDR3nt: TGTGCCAGCAGCCTAGGGCGGGTAGGCTCCTACGAGCAGTACTTC

v_gene: TRBV5-1
j_gene: TRBJ1-1
d_gene: .
abundance: .
CDR3aa: CASSLSPGRFTEAFF
CDR3nt: TGCGCCAGCAGCTTGTCCCCAGGGAGGTTCACTGAAGCTTTCTTT

v_gene: TRBV7-3
j_gene: TRBJ2-7
d_gene: TRBD1
abundance: .
CDR3aa: CASSQDPYGDRYYEQYF
CDR3nt: TGCGCCAGCAGCCAAGACCCCTATGGGGACAGATACTACGAGCAGTACTTC

v_gene: TRBV3-1
j_gene: TRBJ2-5
d_gene: TRBD2
abundance: few
CDR3aa: CASSQRSGASGETQYF
CDR3nt: TGTGCCAGCAGCCAGCGGAGCGGGGCATCCGGGGAGACCCAGTACTTC

v_gene: TRBV11-3
j_gene: TRBJ2-2
d_gene: .
abundance: few
CDR3aa: CASSQVQGGAGELFF
CDR3nt: TGTGCCAGCAGCCAGGTCCAGGGGGGAGCCGGGGAGCTGTTTTTT

v_gene: TRBV28
j_gene: TRBJ1-1
d_gene: .
abundance: few
CDR3aa: CASSFEAWSGNTEAFF
CDR3nt: TGTGCCAGCAGTTTCGAAGCTTGGTCAGGGAACACTGAAGCTTTCTTT

v_gene: TRBV19
j_gene: TRBJ2-7
d_gene: TRBD1
abundance: few
CDR3aa: CASSTSSGTGSYEQYF
CDR3nt: TGTGCCAGTAGTACCTCATCCGGGACAGGCTCCTACGAGCAGTACTTC

v_gene: TRBV6-5
j_gene: TRBJ2-7
d_gene: .
abundance: .
CDR3aa: CASSYSMDGGTYEQYF
CDR3nt: TGTGCCAGCAGTTACTCGATGGACGGGGGCACCTACGAGCAGTACTTC

v_gene: TRBV11-2
j_gene: TRBJ1-2
d_gene: .
abundance: .
CDR3aa: CASTPGEVRGYGYTF
CDR3nt: TGTGCCAGCACCCCGGGGGAGGTTCGGGGCTATGGCTACACCTTC

v_gene: TRBV7-9
j_gene: TRBJ1-2
d_gene: .
abundance: many
CDR3aa: CASSLTGQNGYTF
CDR3nt: TGTGCCAGCAGCTTAACTGGGCAAAATGGCTACACCTTC

v_gene: TRBV7-2
j_gene: TRBJ1-6
d_gene: TRBD1
abundance: .
CDR3aa: CASSHRDRTNNSPLHF
CDR3nt: TGTGCCAGCAGCCACCGGGACAGGACCAATAATTCACCCCTCCACTTT

v_gene: TRBV6-1
j_gene: TRBJ2-7
d_gene: .
abundance: .
CDR3aa: CASSESQRTTF
CDR3nt: TGTGCCAGCAGTGAGTCCCAAAGGACTACCTTC

v_gene: TRBV10-3
j_gene: TRBJ2-2
d_gene: TRBD1
abundance: many
CDR3aa: CAIARQGGGLGGTGELFF
CDR3nt: TGTGCCATCGCCCGACAGGGGGGCGGATTAGGGGGCACCGGGGAGCTGTTTTTT

v_gene: TRBV7-8
j_gene: TRBJ1-1
d_gene: TRBD1
abundance: many
CDR3aa: CASSFLTGDSMNTEAFF
CDR3nt: TGTGCCAGCAGCTTCTTGACAGGGGATTCGATGAACACTGAAGCTTTCTTT

v_gene: TRBV7-8
j_gene: TRBJ1-1
d_gene: .
abundance: many
CDR3aa: CASSSASSAGRPIGTEAFF
CDR3nt: TGTGCCAGCAGCTCCGCATCCTCGGCGGGGCGGCCGATCGGCACTGAAGCTTTCTTT

v_gene: TRBV7-9
j_gene: TRBJ2-3
d_gene: .
abundance: .
CDR3aa: CASSLFGLSAPRHGTDTQYF
CDR3nt: TGTGCCAGCAGCTTATTCGGGTTGTCGGCTCCCAGGCACGGCACAGATACGCAGTATTTT

v_gene: TRBV5-1
j_gene: TRBJ2-2
d_gene: TRBD1
abundance: .
CDR3aa: CASSLGTGAGTGELFF
CDR3nt: TGCGCCAGCAGCTTGGGGACAGGGGCCGGCACCGGGGAGCTGTTTTTT

v_gene: TRBV29-1
j_gene: TRBJ1-2
d_gene: .
abundance: many
CDR3aa: CSVAAGPTNYGYTF
CDR3nt: TGCAGCGTTGCGGCAGGGCCTACAAACTATGGCTACACCTTC

v_gene: TRBV12-3/TRBV12-4
j_gene: TRBJ1-2
d_gene: TRBD1
abundance: .
CDR3aa: CASSRRRDRDVYYGYTF
CDR3nt: TGTGCCAGCAGTCGTCGCCGCGACAGGGACGTTTACTATGGCTACACCTTC

v_gene: TRBV30
j_gene: TRBJ1-5
d_gene: TRBD1
abundance: .
CDR3aa: CAWSKDRDQPQHF
CDR3nt: TGTGCCTGGAGTAAGGACAGGGACCAGCCCCAGCATTTT

v_gene: TRBV10-3
j_gene: TRBJ2-5
d_gene: TRBD2
abundance: many
CDR3aa: CAISASGGLLTRETQYF
CDR3nt: TGTGCCATCAGTGCTAGCGGTGGTCTTCTCACCCGGGAGACCCAGTACTTC

v_gene: TRBV19
j_gene: TRBJ1-3
d_gene: .
abundance: .
CDR3aa: CASSTSGEVGNTIYF
CDR3nt: TGTGCCAGTAGTACCTCAGGGGAAGTTGGAAACACCATATATTTT

v_gene: TRBV24-1
j_gene: TRBJ2-7
d_gene: TRBD1
abundance: many
CDR3aa: CATSDTGTGNDEQYF
CDR3nt: TGTGCCACCAGTGATACCGGGACAGGGAATGACGAGCAGTACTTC

v_gene: TRBV13
j_gene: TRBJ2-7
d_gene: TRBD1
abundance: .
CDR3aa: CASSQAGTGVVEQYF
CDR3nt: TGTGCCAGCAGCCAAGCCGGGACAGGGGTCGTCGAGCAGTACTTC

v_gene: TRBV10-3
j_gene: TRBJ1-6
d_gene: .
abundance: .
CDR3aa: CASRERGGGNSPLHF
CDR3nt: TGTGCCAGCAGGGAGCGGGGGGGAGGAAATTCACCCCTCCACTTT

v_gene: TRBV7-2
j_gene: TRBJ1-1
d_gene: .
abundance: few
CDR3aa: CASSYTFQARAFF
CDR3nt: TGTGCCAGCAGCTATACGTTCCAGGCTCGAGCTTTCTTT

v_gene: TRBV5-1
j_gene: TRBJ2-7
d_gene: .
abundance: few
CDR3aa: CASSLTGESYEQYF
CDR3nt: TGCGCCAGCAGCTTGACGGGAGAATCCTACGAGCAGTACTTC

v_gene: TRBV5-4
j_gene: TRBJ2-5
d_gene: .
abundance: few
CDR3aa: CASSLAQSQETQYF
CDR3nt: TGTGCCAGCAGCTTGGCACAGTCTCAAGAGACCCAGTACTTC

v_gene: TRBV10-3
j_gene: TRBJ1-2
d_gene: TRBD1
abundance: few
CDR3aa: CASSPQGVYYGYTF
CDR3nt: TGTGCCAGCAGTCCCCAGGGGGTTTACTATGGCTACACCTTC

v_gene: TRBV7-2
j_gene: TRBJ2-5
d_gene: TRBD2
abundance: many
CDR3aa: CASSQTSGKAGETQYF
CDR3nt: TGTGCCAGCAGCCAGACTAGCGGGAAAGCAGGGGAGACCCAGTACTTC

v_gene: TRBV10-3
j_gene: TRBJ1-1
d_gene: TRBD1
abundance: .
CDR3aa: CATLRDRATEAFF
CDR3nt: TGTGCCACCCTCCGGGACAGGGCCACTGAAGCTTTCTTT

v_gene: TRBV27
j_gene: TRBJ1-1
d_gene: .
abundance: many
CDR3aa: CASSGRQRGAFF
CDR3nt: TGTGCCAGCAGTGGGAGGCAGAGGGGAGCTTTCTTT

v_gene: TRBV27
j_gene: TRBJ1-2
d_gene: .
abundance: .
CDR3aa: CASSGAGEANYGYTF
CDR3nt: TGTGCCAGCAGTGGGGCAGGGGAGGCTAACTATGGCTACACCTTC

v_gene: TRBV12-3/TRBV12-4
j_gene: TRBJ1-1
d_gene: .
abundance: few
CDR3aa: CASSLWAGNTEAFF
CDR3nt: TGTGCCAGCAGTTTATGGGCAGGTAACACTGAAGCTTTCTTT

v_gene: TRBV20-1
j_gene: TRBJ2-7
d_gene: TRBD1
abundance: few
CDR3aa: CSAQTGGRLSEQYF
CDR3nt: TGCAGTGCTCAGACAGGGGGTCGCCTCAGCGAGCAGTACTTC

v_gene: TRBV2
j_gene: TRBJ1-6
d_gene: .
abundance: .
CDR3aa: CASSSQNSAPLHF
CDR3nt: TGTGCCAGCAGCTCCCAGAACTCCGCACCCCTCCACTTT

v_gene: TRBV2
j_gene: TRBJ1-6
d_gene: TRBD1
abundance: many
CDR3aa: CASSLGQGVNSPLHF
CDR3nt: TGTGCCAGCAGTCTTGGACAGGGGGTTAATTCACCCCTCCACTTT

v_gene: TRBV5-4
j_gene: TRBJ1-1
d_gene: TRBD1
abundance: few
CDR3aa: CASSQGGAAASTEAFF
CDR3nt: TGTGCCAGCAGCCAAGGGGGCGCGGCGGCGAGCACTGAAGCTTTCTTT

v_gene: TRBV19
j_gene: TRBJ1-4
d_gene: .
abundance: few
CDR3aa: CASSLDSLGANEKLFF
CDR3nt: TGTGCCAGTAGTCTTGACAGCCTAGGGGCTAATGAAAAACTGTTTTTT

v_gene: TRBV2
j_gene: TRBJ2-7
d_gene: TRBD1
abundance: .
CDR3aa: CASSEPGQGHEQYF
CDR3nt: TGTGCCAGCAGTGAACCAGGACAGGGACATGAGCAGTACTTC

v_gene: TRBV10-3
j_gene: TRBJ2-7
d_gene: TRBD2
abundance: .
CDR3aa: CAISYWAGGSYEQYF
CDR3nt: TGTGCCATCAGTTACTGGGCGGGAGGGTCCTACGAGCAGTACTTC

v_gene: TRBV7-3
j_gene: TRBJ1-4
d_gene: TRBD1
abundance: many
CDR3aa: CASSPQGEEGKLFF
CDR3nt: TGTGCCAGCAGCCCGCAGGGGGAAGAGGGAAAACTGTTTTTT

v_gene: TRBV7-9
j_gene: TRBJ1-2
d_gene: .
abundance: .
CDR3aa: CATSRGYGYTF
CDR3nt: TGTGCCACCTCGAGGGGCTATGGCTACACCTTC

v_gene: TRBV19
j_gene: TRBJ1-5
d_gene: TRBD1
abundance: .
CDR3aa: CASSLTGNRNQPQHF
CDR3nt: TGTGCCAGTAGTTTGACAGGGAATCGCAATCAGCCCCAGCATTTT